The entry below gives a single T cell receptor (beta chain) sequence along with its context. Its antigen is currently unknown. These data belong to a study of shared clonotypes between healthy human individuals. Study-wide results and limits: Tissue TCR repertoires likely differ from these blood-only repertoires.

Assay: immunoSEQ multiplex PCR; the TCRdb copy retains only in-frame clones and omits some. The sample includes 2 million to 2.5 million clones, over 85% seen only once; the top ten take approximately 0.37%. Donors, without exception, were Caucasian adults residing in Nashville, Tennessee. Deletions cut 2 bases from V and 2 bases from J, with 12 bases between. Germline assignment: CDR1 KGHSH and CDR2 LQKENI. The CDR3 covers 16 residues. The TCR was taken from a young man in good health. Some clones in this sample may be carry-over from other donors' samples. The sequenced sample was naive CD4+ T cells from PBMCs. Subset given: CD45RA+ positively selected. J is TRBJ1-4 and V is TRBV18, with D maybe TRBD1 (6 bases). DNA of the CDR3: TGTGCCAGCTCACCAGCCGGGACAAGGACTAATGAAAAACTGTTTTTT. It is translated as CASSPAGTRTNEKLFF.